This TCR beta chain was captured by sequencing in a study of read filtering for tumor transcriptome and immune sequencing. Study details: Patients were about 17 male and 13 to 15 female, mean age roughly 70 years, range about 45 to 85. Per sample, TCR-region reads ranged about 3.5 to 11 million by IR-seq, 85 to 1273 by RNA-seq.

This clonotype was seen more than once but under ten times. Possible read error: a much larger clone is one base away. Molecular barcoded adaptors covering alpha/delta and beta/gamma chains were used on approximately 400 ng RNA. TCRdb processed the reads anew with MiXCR; each CDR3 protein has one entry. The table has approximately 38,000 distinct CDR3 sequences, roughly an eighth seen once; the top ten hold 27%. CDR3 length: 14 residues. CDR1 is LNHNV, CDR2 YYDKDF, per germline (reference sequence). Material: a population of CD138-negative cells sorted from bone marrow. The TCR sequence derives from a donor aged 40 or over with multiple myeloma. The V call is TRBV15, the J call TRBJ2-7; D remains ambiguous. This CDR3 is CVTSRDPKTYEQYF. In DNA form, the CDR3 reads TGTGTCACCAGCCGCGACCCCAAGACCTACGAGCAGTACTTC.